This TCR beta chain was sequenced during a study of CD8+CD57+ T cells in acquired aplastic anemia. Notes on the study in general: A set of twenty-nine CD8+ CDR3 sequences was shared between patients and controls, and these sequences appeared highly expressed in patients. Between the patient and control groups, CD8+ Simpson's diversity did not differ significantly.

Template material for TCR beta VDJ and CDR3 profiling consisted of genomic DNA. TCRdb itself ran the reads through MiXCR, one entry per CDR3 protein. The data show approximately 190,000 distinct CDR3 sequences, with roughly half seen just once and 9.7% held by the top ten. After removal of 6 bases from V and 1 base from J, the junction contained 1 base not matched to a gene. Per germline, CDR1 SQVTM and CDR2 ANQGSEA. CDR3 length equals 12 residues. It was patients with CD8+CD57+ cell expansion by flow cytometry who were chosen for sequencing. Every patient had severe acquired aplastic anemia. Patients had received no therapy at the time of blood sampling. Turning to this clonotype: Its specificity is not known.

The sample consisted of sorted CD4+, CD8+, or CD8+CD57+ T cells (not recorded which) from PBMCs. This TCR came from a human donor with aplastic anemia. V usage is TRBV29-1 and J usage is TRBJ2-7; 9 bases fit TRBD1. The CDR3 sequence: CSVGTGSYEQYF. The CDR3 DNA sequence: TGCAGCGTGGGGACAGGGTCCTACGAGCAGTACTTC.